This T cell receptor beta chain originates from a study of Tregs in tolerant kidney transplant recipients. Study details: The nonmyeloablative bone marrow transplants came from related graft donors, with transient mixed chimerism.

Study-wide findings and caveats: Expanding Tregs on activated donor B cells appeared to best identify donor-specific TCRbeta clones. Biological reproducibility was not directly addressed, but technical replication error appeared minimal.

Sequencing was performed with immunoSEQ multiplex PCR; in TCRdb, only in-frame clones are kept and a portion is missing. Here the sample table reports 2,000 or so clones. After more than five days with irradiated graft donor PBMCs, CFSE-labeled recipient PBMCs were FACS-sorted. This clone is identified as medium-sized from frequency. Its antigen is currently unknown. This sequence originates from a human patient who received a combined kidney and bone marrow transplant. The specimen was CD4+ T cells from blood cultured with allogeneic cells, collected before the transplant.

CDR3 DNA, as far as it was read: TGTGCCAGCAGCTGGGGACAGACTAGCACAGATACG. Its translation: CASSWGQTSTDT. The whole CDR3 sequence reads CASSWGQTSTDTQYF. The chain links TRBV7-8 to TRBJ2-3; 7 bases line up with TRBD1. The CDR3 end lies 3 residues beyond the end of the read and is filled in from the germline J gene. The CDR3 length is 15 residues. V lost 4 bases and J lost 0; bases outside the gene matches: 4. The germline V gene has CDR1 SGHVS and CDR2 FQNEAQ.